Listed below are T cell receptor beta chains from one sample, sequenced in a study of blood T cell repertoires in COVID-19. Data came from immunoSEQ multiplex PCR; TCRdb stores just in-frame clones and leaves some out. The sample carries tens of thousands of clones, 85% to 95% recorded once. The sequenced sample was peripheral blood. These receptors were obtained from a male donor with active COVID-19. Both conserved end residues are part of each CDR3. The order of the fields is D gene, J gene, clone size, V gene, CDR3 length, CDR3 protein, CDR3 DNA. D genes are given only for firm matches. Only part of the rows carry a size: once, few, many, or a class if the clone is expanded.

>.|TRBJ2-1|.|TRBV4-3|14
CASSQVSGAREQFF
TGCGCCAGCAGCCAAGTAAGCGGAGCGCGCGAGCAGTTCTTC
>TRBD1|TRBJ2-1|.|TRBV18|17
CASSPLTGQGQANEQFF
TGTGCCAGCTCACCTCTTACTGGACAGGGGCAGGCCAATGAGCAGTTCTTC
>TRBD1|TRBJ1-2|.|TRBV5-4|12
CASSSRGLGYTF
TGTGCCAGCAGCTCCAGGGGGCTCGGCTACACCTTC
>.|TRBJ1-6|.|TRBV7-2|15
CASSLGAGKWSPLHF
TGTGCCAGCAGCTTAGGTGCGGGAAAATGGTCACCCCTCCACTTT
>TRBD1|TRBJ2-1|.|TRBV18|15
CASSPDRGLYNEQFF
TGTGCCAGCTCACCCGACAGGGGTCTCTACAATGAGCAGTTCTTC
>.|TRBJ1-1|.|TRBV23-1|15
CASSRTPPGKSEAFF
TGCGCCAGCAGTCGCACCCCGCCGGGTAAGTCTGAAGCTTTCTTT
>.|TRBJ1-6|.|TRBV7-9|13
CASSLEFGTPLHF
TGTGCCAGCAGCTTAGAGTTCGGGACACCACTCCACTTT
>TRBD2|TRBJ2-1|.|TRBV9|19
CASSRKTSGGFVAFHEQFF
TGTGCCAGCAGTCGAAAGACTAGCGGGGGGTTCGTAGCGTTCCATGAGCAGTTCTTC
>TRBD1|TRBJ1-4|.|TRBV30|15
CAWEADRGLSEKLFF
TGTGCCTGGGAAGCCGACAGGGGGCTTAGTGAAAAACTGTTTTTT
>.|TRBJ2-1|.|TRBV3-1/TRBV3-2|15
CASSQAWGGRDEQFF
TGTGCCAGCAGCCAAGCGTGGGGGGGCCGGGATGAGCAGTTCTTC
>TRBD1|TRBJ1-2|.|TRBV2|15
CASSYGQGETRGYTF
TGTGCCAGCAGTTACGGACAGGGGGAAACGAGGGGCTACACCTTC
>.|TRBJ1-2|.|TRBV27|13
CASSLGLGHGYTF
TGTGCCAGCAGTTTGGGTTTGGGGCATGGCTACACCTTC
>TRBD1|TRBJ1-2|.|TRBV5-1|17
CASSLGGQLSFLFGYTF
TGCGCCAGCAGCTTGGGGGGACAGTTAAGTTTCCTCTTTGGCTACACCTTC
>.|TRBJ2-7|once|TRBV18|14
CASSPPGVGYEQYF
TGTGCCAGCTCACCACCCGGAGTCGGTTACGAGCAGTACTTC
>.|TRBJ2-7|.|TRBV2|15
CASSLGRDPPLEQYF
TGTGCCAGTTCACTCGGGCGGGACCCCCCTCTCGAGCAGTACTTC
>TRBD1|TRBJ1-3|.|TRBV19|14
CASGMGQGWHTIYF
TGTGCCAGTGGCATGGGACAGGGGTGGCACACCATATATTTT
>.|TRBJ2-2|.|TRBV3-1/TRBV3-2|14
CASSQGTRRGELFF
TGTGCCAGCAGCCAAGGAACTAGGAGGGGGGAGCTGTTTTTT
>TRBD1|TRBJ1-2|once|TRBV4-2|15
CASSQASGQFYGYTF
TGTGCCAGCAGCCAAGCGTCGGGACAGTTCTATGGCTACACCTTC
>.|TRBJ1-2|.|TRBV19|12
CASSIVGYGYTF
TGTGCCAGTAGTATAGTCGGGTATGGCTACACCTTC
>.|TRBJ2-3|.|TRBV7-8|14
CASSLVTGADTQYF
TGTGCCAGCAGCTTAGTTACGGGGGCAGATACGCAGTATTTT
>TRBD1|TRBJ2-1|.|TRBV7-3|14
CASSPDRSFNEQFF
TGTGCCAGCAGCCCGGACAGGTCTTTCAATGAGCAGTTCTTC
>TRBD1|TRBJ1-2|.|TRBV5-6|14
CASKTGTANYGYTF
TGTGCCAGCAAAACCGGGACAGCTAACTATGGCTACACCTTC
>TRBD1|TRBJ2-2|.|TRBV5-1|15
CASSLDTGEAGELFF
TGCGCCAGCAGCTTGGATACAGGGGAAGCCGGGGAGCTGTTTTTT
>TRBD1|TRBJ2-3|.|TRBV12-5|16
CASGLGQGASSDTQYF
TGTGCTAGTGGTTTAGGACAGGGGGCCTCTTCCGATACGCAGTATTTT
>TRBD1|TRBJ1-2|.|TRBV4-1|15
CASSQVGQGSYGYTF
TGCGCCAGCAGCCAAGTTGGACAGGGAAGCTATGGCTACACCTTC
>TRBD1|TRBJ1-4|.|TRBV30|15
CAWKTGGLLNEKLFF
TGTGCCTGGAAAACAGGGGGCTTGTTAAATGAAAAACTGTTTTTT
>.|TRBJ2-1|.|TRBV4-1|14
CASSPLQGRNEQFF
TGCGCCAGCTCCCCCTTACAGGGACGGAATGAGCAGTTCTTC
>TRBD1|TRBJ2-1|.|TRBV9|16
CASSPGGQPRTNEQFF
TGTGCCAGCAGCCCAGGGGGACAGCCCCGAACCAATGAGCAGTTCTTC
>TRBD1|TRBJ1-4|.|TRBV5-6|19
CASRVTGTGGPGRNEKLFF
TGTGCCAGCAGGGTAACCGGGACAGGGGGCCCGGGCCGAAATGAAAAACTGTTTTTT
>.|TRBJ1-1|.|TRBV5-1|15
CASSLRAGEDTEAFF
TGCGCCAGCAGCTTACGCGCCGGGGAGGACACTGAAGCTTTCTTT
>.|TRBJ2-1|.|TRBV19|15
CASSIRGSGYNEQFF
TGTGCCAGTAGTATCAGGGGCTCAGGCTACAATGAGCAGTTCTTC
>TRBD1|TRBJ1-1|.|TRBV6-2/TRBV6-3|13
CASSTGQGRRAFF
TGTGCCAGCAGTACCGGACAGGGGCGACGGGCTTTCTTT
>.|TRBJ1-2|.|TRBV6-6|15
CASSYPYGGGYGYTF
TGTGCCAGCAGTTACCCCTATGGGGGGGGCTATGGCTACACCTTC
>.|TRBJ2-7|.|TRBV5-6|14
CASSLIAGSYEQYF
TGTGCCAGCAGCTTGATCGCAGGATCCTACGAGCAGTACTTC
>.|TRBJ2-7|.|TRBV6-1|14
CASSKGGASYEQYF
TGTGCCAGCAGCAAAGGAGGGGCCTCCTACGAGCAGTACTTC
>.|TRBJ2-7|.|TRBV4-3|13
CASSQDLQYEQYF
TGCGCCAGCAGCCAAGACCTGCAGTACGAGCAGTACTTC
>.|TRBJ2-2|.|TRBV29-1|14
CSVVAVRGIGELFF
TGCAGCGTTGTAGCCGTTAGGGGTATCGGGGAGCTGTTTTTT
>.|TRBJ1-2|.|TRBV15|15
CATSRPGVGAYGYTF
TGTGCCACCAGCCGCCCGGGTGTGGGGGCATATGGCTACACCTTC
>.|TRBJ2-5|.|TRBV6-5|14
CASSSTPLVETQYF
TGTGCCAGCAGTTCGACTCCGTTGGTAGAGACCCAGTACTTC
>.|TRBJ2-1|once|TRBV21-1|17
CASSLPTGTSGVNEQFF
TGTGCCAGCAGCCTCCCGACAGGGACTAGCGGGGTCAATGAGCAGTTCTTC
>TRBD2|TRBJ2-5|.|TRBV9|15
CASSALAGGQETQYF
TGTGCCAGCAGCGCGCTAGCGGGGGGGCAAGAGACCCAGTACTTC
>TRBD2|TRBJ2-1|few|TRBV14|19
CASSQIFRLAADSYNEQFF
TGTGCCAGCAGCCAAATTTTCCGACTAGCGGCAGACTCCTACAATGAGCAGTTCTTC
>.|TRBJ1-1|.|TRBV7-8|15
CASSRQAVGNTEAFF
TGTGCCAGCAGCAGACAGGCAGTGGGGAACACTGAAGCTTTCTTT
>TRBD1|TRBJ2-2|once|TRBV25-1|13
CASSRTGSGELFF
TGTGCCAGCAGTCGGACAGGGTCCGGGGAGCTGTTTTTT
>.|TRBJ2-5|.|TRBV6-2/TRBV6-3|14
CASSHESKQETQYF
TGTGCCAGCAGCCACGAGTCTAAACAAGAGACCCAGTACTTC
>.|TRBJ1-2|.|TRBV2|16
CASSYIRSGLNSGYTF
TGTGCCAGCAGTTATATAAGATCCGGTCTCAATTCGGGCTACACCTTC
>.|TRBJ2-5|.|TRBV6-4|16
CASTKVDTSPEKTQYF
TGTGCCAGCACCAAGGTCGACACAAGCCCCGAGAAGACCCAGTACTTC
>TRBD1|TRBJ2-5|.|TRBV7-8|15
CASSSLGTGQETQYF
TGTGCCAGCAGCTCACTGGGGACAGGGCAAGAGACCCAGTACTTC
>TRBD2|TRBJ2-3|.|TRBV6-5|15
CASKDSGTSFDTQYF
TGTGCCAGCAAGGACTCCGGGACTAGTTTTGATACGCAGTATTTT
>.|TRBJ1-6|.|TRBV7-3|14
CASSLTGLDSPLHF
TGTGCCAGCAGCCTGACAGGCCTAGATTCACCCCTCCACTTT
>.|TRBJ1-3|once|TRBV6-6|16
CASRPNRLSSGNTIYF
TGTGCCAGCAGACCGAACAGGTTAAGCTCTGGAAACACCATATATTTT
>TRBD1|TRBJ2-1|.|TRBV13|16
CASSPGTDSSYNEQFF
TGTGCCAGCAGCCCGGGGACAGACAGCTCCTACAATGAGCAGTTCTTC
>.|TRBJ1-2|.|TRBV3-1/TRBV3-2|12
CASSPGDFGYTF
TGTGCCAGCAGCCCGGGGGACTTTGGCTACACCTTC